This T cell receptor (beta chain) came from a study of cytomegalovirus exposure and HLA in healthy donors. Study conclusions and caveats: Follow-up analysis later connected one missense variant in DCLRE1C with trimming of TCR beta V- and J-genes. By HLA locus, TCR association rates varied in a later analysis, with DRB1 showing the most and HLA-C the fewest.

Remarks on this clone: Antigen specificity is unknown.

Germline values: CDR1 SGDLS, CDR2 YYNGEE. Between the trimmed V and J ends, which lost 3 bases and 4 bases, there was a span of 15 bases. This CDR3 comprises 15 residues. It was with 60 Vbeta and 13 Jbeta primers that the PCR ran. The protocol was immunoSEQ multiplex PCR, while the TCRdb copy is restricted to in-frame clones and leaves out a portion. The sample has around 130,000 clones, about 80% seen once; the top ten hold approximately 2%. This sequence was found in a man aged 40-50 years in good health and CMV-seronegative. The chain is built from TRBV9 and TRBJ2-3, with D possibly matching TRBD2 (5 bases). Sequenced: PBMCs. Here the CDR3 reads CASSEGESAADTQYF. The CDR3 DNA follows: TGTGCCAGCAGCGAGGGAGAGTCGGCCGCAGATACGCAGTATTTT.